This T cell receptor (beta chain) was profiled in a study of PD-1 blockade in classical Hodgkin lymphoma. Regarding this clone: The target antigen is unknown.

TCRdb's table, derived via immunoSEQ multiplex PCR, lists solely in-frame clones and lacks some. This table holds 25,000 to 30,000 clones, roughly 88% found once. Regarding the study as a whole: Baseline TCR diversity was reportedly lower in newly diagnosed patients than healthy donors. Complete responders had baseline diversity similar to newly diagnosed patients.

Every single patient, without exception, relapsed after autologous stem cell transplantation, and brentuximab vedotin exposure varied. Thawed PBMCs underwent magnetic negative selection to obtain purified CD8+ T cells. The sequence was collected from a human donor with classical Hodgkin lymphoma. The sample here was CD8+ T cells from blood, taken at baseline.

DNA of the CDR3: TGTGCCAGCAGCCCGTTGCGGACGGACGATTCTTTCTTT. Protein: CASSPLRTDDSFF. The chain is built from TRBV7-9 and TRBJ1-1, with D uncertain. CDR1 and CDR2 from the germline V gene are SEHNR and FQNEAQ (reference sequence). The CDR3 length is 13 residues. The germline V and J ends were trimmed by 5 bases and 12 bases, with 19 bases remaining between them.